Below are 23 T cell receptor beta chains sequenced from a single sample in a study of blood T cells in healthy people across ages. Primed by a sample-barcoded 5' primer and a J-beta primer mix, a second PCR proceeded for about 6 to 11 cycles. TCRdb independently ran MiXCR on the 5' RACE reads; one entry per CDR3 protein. The sample lists about 800,000 distinct CDR3 sequences; 25% were seen once. In addition, the sample was reused for a study of T cells of mothers and their children.

Sample: blood. Source of these receptors: a boy between 10 and 17 years old in good health.

In regard to this clonotype: The junction shows a germline mismatch at one end, possibly a read error. This chain links TRBV7-6 with TRBJ2-5; a possible D gene is TRBD2 (5 bases). Germline CDR1 is SGHVS and CDR2 is FNYEAQ. The CDR3 loop spans 14 amino acids. CDR3 sequence (DNA): TGTGCCAGCGGCTTATACGGGGAGCAAGAGACCCAGTACTTC. Translated: CASGLYGEQETQYF.

This clonotype has a handful of counts. Here the CDR3 reads CASSLWGQNTYEQYF. The DNA of the CDR3 is TGTGCCAGCAGTTTATGGGGACAGAATACCTACGAGCAGTACTTC. The V gene is TRBV28, the J gene TRBJ2-7; 7 bases agree with TRBD1. The CDR3 runs to 15 residues. Unmatched junction bases numbered 4, after V lost 0 bases and J lost 2 bases. Per the germline V gene, CDR1 is MDHEN and CDR2 is SYDVKM. The full variable domain, with the rest looked up from reference TRBV28 and TRBJ2-7, is DVKVTQSSRYLVKRTGEKVFLECVQDMDHENMFWYRQDPGLGLRLIYFSYDVKMKEKGDIPEGYSVSREKKERFSLILESASTNQTSMYLCASSLWGQNTYEQYFGPGTRLTVT.

The chain uses TRBV10-3 and TRBJ2-7; D is unresolved. Germline V gene sequence: CDR1 ENHRY, CDR2 SYGVKD. The V end was cut by 8 bases, the J end by 1 base, with 12 bases between. The CDR3 loop spans 13 amino acids. Written as DNA, the CDR3 is TGTGCCATCGGGATCCTGGGGTCCTACGAGCAGTACTTC. It encodes CAIGILGSYEQYF.

The chain joins TRBV6-1 to TRBJ2-5; D is unresolved. TRBJ2-1 explains the end of the DNA better; the J call may be wrong. This CDR3 spans 13 amino acids. In germline, CDR1 is MNHNS, CDR2 SASEGT. The CDR3 spells CASSELEYNEQFF. Here the CDR3 DNA reads TGTGCCAGCAGTGAACTAGAGTACAATGAGCAGTTCTTC.

This clonotype was counted a few times. This rearrangement joins TRBV20-1 to TRBJ2-3, with D perhaps TRBD2 (6 bases). V lost 5 bases to trimming and J lost 2 bases, with 17 bases between them. The germline gives CDR1 DFQATT, CDR2 SNEGSKA (reference sequence). The length of the CDR3 is 15 residues. CDR3 residues: CSALSGAGFTDTQYF. The CDR3 coding sequence is TGCAGTGCTCTCTCGGGCGCGGGGTTCACAGATACGCAGTATTTT.

In its sample, this clonotype was seen a few times. V usage is TRBV27 and J usage is TRBJ2-3; the D gene is possibly TRBD1 (6 bases). V was trimmed by 6 bases and J by 4 bases, leaving 14 bases between them. From germline, CDR1 is MNHEY and CDR2 SMNVEV (reference sequence). The CDR3 length is 14 residues. CDR3 amino acids: CASSLRKGADTQYF. CDR3 nucleotide sequence: TGTGCCAGCAGCCTTAGAAAGGGGGCAGATACGCAGTATTTT.

This clonotype was observed a single time. This sequence joins TRBV2 and TRBJ2-4; D is tentatively TRBD1 or TRBD2 (5 bases each). The CDR3 loop spans 14 amino acids. Germline assignment: CDR1 SNHLY and CDR2 FYNNEI. Trimming took off 6 bases at V and 5 bases at J, with 14 bases between the two ends. This CDR3 reads CASRKGLAQNIQYF. DNA of the CDR3: TGTGCCAGCAGAAAGGGGCTAGCACAAAACATTCAGTACTTC.

The V gene is TRBV29-1, the J gene TRBJ1-2; D not resolved. Germline V gene lookup returns CDR1 SQVTM and CDR2 ANQGSEA. The CDR3 is 11 amino acids. V gave up 4 bases and J gave up 6 bases, with 9 bases separating them. The CDR3 loop is CSVAQKDGYTF. CDR3 DNA: TGCAGCGTTGCCCAGAAGGATGGCTACACCTTC.

This clonotype has only a few counts. The chain links TRBV12-3 or TRBV12-4 to TRBJ2-5; weak D call: TRBD1 (6 bases). The J call is doubtful: the DNA matches TRBJ2-1 better. The CDR3 loop spans 13 amino acids. The CDR3 loop is CASRLGQMNEQFF. The CDR3 bases are TGTGCCAGCAGACTCGGACAGATGAATGAGCAGTTCTTC.

This clonotype was found a few times. V and J are TRBV28 and TRBJ2-5, with a possible D match to TRBD1 (6 bases). V lost 8 bases and J lost 5, with 21 bases in between. The germline gives CDR1 MDHEN, CDR2 SYDVKM. The CDR3 totals 15 residues. CDR3 residues: CASGSTLDSGETQYF. The CDR3 DNA is TGTGCCAGCGGCAGCACGCTGGACAGTGGGGAGACCCAGTACTTC.

This clonotype was counted only a few times. The chain couples TRBV3-1 to TRBJ2-1; 10 bases fit TRBD2. Losses at the gene ends were 4 bases for V and 9 bases for J; bases not matched to a gene: 3. The germline V gene has CDR1 LGHDT and CDR2 YNNKEL (reference sequence). CDR3 length: 13 amino acids. The CDR3: CASSPGLAFEQFF. In DNA, the CDR3 is TGTGCCAGCAGCCCGGGACTAGCGTTTGAGCAGTTCTTC.

The chain uses TRBV20-1 and TRBJ2-3; 9 bases fit TRBD2. The V gene end was trimmed by 6 bases and the J gene end by 0 bases; junction bases not matched to a gene: 4. This CDR3 contains 14 residues. The germline V gene encodes CDR1 DFQATT and CDR2 SNEGSKA (reference sequence). CDR3 region: CSAISGRSTDTQYF. The DNA for the CDR3 is TGCAGTGCCATCAGCGGGAGGAGCACAGATACGCAGTATTTT.

This clonotype was counted between two and nine times. This chain links TRBV20-1 with TRBJ2-2; 10 nucleotides match TRBD2. Germline values: CDR1 DFQATT, CDR2 SNEGSKA (reference sequence). The J segment lost 0 bases and the V segment lost 6 bases, leaving 13 bases of the junction unmatched. The CDR3 is 18 amino acids. CDR3 DNA: TGCAGTGCGACACCAACGGGGGGACTAGCGTCGAACACCGGGGAGCTGTTTTTT. Translation gives CSATPTGGLASNTGELFF.

In its sample, this clonotype was seen a few times. The chain uses TRBV18 and TRBJ2-7; 10 nucleotides agree with TRBD1. With V trimmed by 4 bases and J by 6 bases, 6 bases remained unmatched. The CDR3 covers 14 residues. Germline assignment: CDR1 KGHSH and CDR2 LQKENI. The CDR3 DNA reads as TGTGCCAGCTCACTTGGGACAGGGGATCTCGAGCAGTACTTC. Protein product: CASSLGTGDLEQYF. The entire variable domain, with the rest obtained from reference TRBV18 and TRBJ2-7, is as follows: NAGVMQNPRHLVRRRGQEARLRCSPMKGHSHVYWYRQLPEEGLKFMVYLQKENIIDESGMPKERFSAEFPKEGPSILRIQQVVRGDSAAYFCASSLGTGDLEQYFGPGTRLTVT.

This clonotype was seen a handful of times. J is TRBJ1-2 and V is TRBV6-6; D is undetermined. The CDR3 length is 13 residues. The germline V and J ends were trimmed by 6 bases and 3 bases, with 11 bases remaining between them. Germline CDR1 and CDR2: MNHNY and SVGAGI (reference sequence). This CDR3 is CASRNPGYYGYTF. CDR3 nucleotide sequence: TGTGCCAGCAGGAATCCAGGCTACTATGGCTACACCTTC.

This clonotype was seen more than once but under ten times. The gene calls are TRBV5-4 and TRBJ2-3; tentative D call: TRBD1 (5 bases). Trimming shortened V by 0 bases and J by 0 bases, and 11 bases separated the two germline ends. The length of the CDR3 is 16 residues. CDR1 and CDR2 from the germline V gene are SGHNT and YYREEE (reference sequence). The CDR3 DNA reads TGTGCCAGCAGCTTGGCAGGGTCAGCTAGCACAGATACGCAGTATTTT. Translated, it gives CASSLAGSASTDTQYF.

The chain uses TRBV20-1 and TRBJ2-2; TRBD2 agrees at 11 bases. This CDR3 is built from 18 residues. The germline V gene encodes CDR1 DFQATT and CDR2 SNEGSKA (reference sequence). J was trimmed by 2 bases and V by 2 bases; bases with no gene match: 10. The CDR3 spells CSARPTSGGSYNTGELFF. The CDR3 bases are TGCAGTGCTAGACCAACTAGCGGGGGCTCCTATAACACCGGGGAGCTGTTTTTT.

The J gene is TRBJ2-4, the V gene TRBV11-2, with D perhaps being TRBD1 or TRBD2 (6 bases each). The CDR3 extends over 14 amino acids. The V gene's germline CDR1 is SGHAT and CDR2 FQNNGV. Trimming pared 8 bases from V and 6 bases from J, leaving 17 bases between. The CDR3 bases are TGTGCCAGCGAATTAAGGGGGGTGAGAAACATTCAGTACTTC. Translation gives CASELRGVRNIQYF.

The table lists this clonotype with a few counts. The V call is TRBV19, the J call TRBJ2-5; D uncertain. The DNA end is a closer match to TRBJ2-1, so the J assignment may be wrong. CDR1 LNHDA and CDR2 SQIVND come from the germline V gene (reference sequence). The length of the CDR3 is 15 residues. The CDR3 sequence: CASSMYQSEFNEQFF. Here the CDR3 DNA reads TGTGCCAGTAGTATGTACCAGAGTGAATTCAATGAGCAGTTCTTC.

This clonotype came up a few times. V gene TRBV6-4 combines with J gene TRBJ2-1; the match to TRBD2 covers 8 bases. The CDR3 spans 15 residues. Germline CDR1 is MRHNA and CDR2 is SNTAGT. V shed 2 bases and J 6 bases; nucleotides not matched to a gene: 6. Here the CDR3 reads CASSDRAGESNEQFF. DNA of the CDR3: TGTGCCAGCAGTGACAGAGCGGGAGAGAGCAATGAGCAGTTCTTC.

The genes are TRBV7-2 and TRBJ1-1; perhaps TRBD1 as D (5 bases). This CDR3 comprises 15 residues. V was shortened by 3 bases and J by 1 base, with 12 bases between the two germline ends. Germline V CDR1 and CDR2: SGHTA, FQGNSA. CDR3 loop: CASSLVGVRNTEAFF. Written as DNA, the CDR3 is TGTGCCAGCAGCTTGGTGGGGGTAAGGAACACTGAAGCTTTCTTT.

The chain couples TRBV5-1 to TRBJ2-3; D possibly corresponds to TRBD1 (6 bases). Between the trimmed V and J ends, which lost 4 bases and 2 bases, there was a span of 11 bases. Germline loops: CDR1 SGHRS, CDR2 YFSETQ. The CDR3 has 14 residues. The CDR3 nucleotides read TGCGCCAGCAGCCGCACAGGGATCACAGATACGCAGTATTTT. Translated: CASSRTGITDTQYF.

This clonotype was observed a few times. The chain recombines TRBV11-2 with TRBJ2-7, with TRBD2 as a possible D gene (5 bases). CDR3 size: 16 residues. Germline V gene sequence: CDR1 SGHAT, CDR2 FQNNGV. Trimming stripped 1 base from V and 0 bases from J, with 13 bases between. The CDR3, as DNA: TGTGCCAGCAGCTTAGTAGAGGGCTTGAGCTCCTACGAGCAGTACTTC. It is translated as CASSLVEGLSSYEQYF.